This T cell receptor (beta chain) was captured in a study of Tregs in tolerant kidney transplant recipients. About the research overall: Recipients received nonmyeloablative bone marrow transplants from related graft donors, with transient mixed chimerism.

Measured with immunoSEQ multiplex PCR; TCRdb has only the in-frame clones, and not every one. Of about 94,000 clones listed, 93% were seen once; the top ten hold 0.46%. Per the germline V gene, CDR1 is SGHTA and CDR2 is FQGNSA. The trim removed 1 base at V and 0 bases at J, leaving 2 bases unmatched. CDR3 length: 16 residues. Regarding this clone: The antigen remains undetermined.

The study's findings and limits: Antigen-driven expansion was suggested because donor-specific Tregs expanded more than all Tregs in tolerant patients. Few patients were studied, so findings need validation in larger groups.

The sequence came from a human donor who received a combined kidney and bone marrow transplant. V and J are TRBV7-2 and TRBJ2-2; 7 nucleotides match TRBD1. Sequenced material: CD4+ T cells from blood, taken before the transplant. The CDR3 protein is CASSLGDSANTGELFF. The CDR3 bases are TGTGCCAGCAGCTTAGGGGACAGTGCGAACACCGGGGAGCTGTTTTTT.